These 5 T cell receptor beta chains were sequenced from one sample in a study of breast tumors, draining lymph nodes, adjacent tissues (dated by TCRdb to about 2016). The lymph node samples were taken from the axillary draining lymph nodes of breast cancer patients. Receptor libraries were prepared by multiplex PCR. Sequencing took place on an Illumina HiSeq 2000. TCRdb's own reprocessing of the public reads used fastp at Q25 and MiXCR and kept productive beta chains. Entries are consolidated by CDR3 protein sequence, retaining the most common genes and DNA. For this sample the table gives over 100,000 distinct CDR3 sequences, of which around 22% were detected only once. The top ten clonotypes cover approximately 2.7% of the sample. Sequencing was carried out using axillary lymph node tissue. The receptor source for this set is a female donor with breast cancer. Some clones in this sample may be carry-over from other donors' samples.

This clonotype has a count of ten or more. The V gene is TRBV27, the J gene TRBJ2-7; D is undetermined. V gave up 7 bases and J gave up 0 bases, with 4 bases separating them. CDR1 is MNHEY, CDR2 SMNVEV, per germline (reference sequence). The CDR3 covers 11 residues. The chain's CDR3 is CASTFSYEQYF. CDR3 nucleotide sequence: TGTGCCAGCACTTTCTCCTACGAGCAGTACTTC.

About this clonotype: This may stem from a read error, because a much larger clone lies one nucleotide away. Here the CDR3 reads CASSLGGLAFSGERFF. CDR3 coding DNA: TGTGCCAGCAGCTTAGGGGGACTAGCGTTTTCCGGGGAGCGGTTTTTT. The chain combines TRBV7-9 with TRBJ2-2; TRBD2 matches at 10 bases. This CDR3 has 16 residues. CDR1 is SEHNR, CDR2 FQNEAQ, per germline (reference sequence).

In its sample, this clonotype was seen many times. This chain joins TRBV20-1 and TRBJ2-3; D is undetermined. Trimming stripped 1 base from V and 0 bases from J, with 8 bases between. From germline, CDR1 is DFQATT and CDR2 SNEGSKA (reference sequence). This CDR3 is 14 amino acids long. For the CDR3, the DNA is TGCAGTGCTAGAGCTCAAGAGAGCACAGATACGCAGTATTTT. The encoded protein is CSARAQESTDTQYF.

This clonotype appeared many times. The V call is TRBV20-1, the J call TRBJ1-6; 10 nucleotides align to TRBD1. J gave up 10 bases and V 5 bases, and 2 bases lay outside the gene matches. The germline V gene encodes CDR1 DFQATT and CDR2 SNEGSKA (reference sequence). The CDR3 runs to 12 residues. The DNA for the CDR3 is TGCAGTGCTCGGGACAGGGGCTCACCCCTCCACTTT. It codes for CSARDRGSPLHF.

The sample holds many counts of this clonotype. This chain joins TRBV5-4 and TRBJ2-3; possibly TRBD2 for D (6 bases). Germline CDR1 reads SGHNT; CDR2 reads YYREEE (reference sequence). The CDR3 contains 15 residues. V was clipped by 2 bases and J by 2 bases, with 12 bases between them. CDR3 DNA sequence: TGTGCCAGCAGCTTTGAGACTAGGACCACAGATACGCAGTATTTT. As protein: CASSFETRTTDTQYF.